These 19 T cell receptor beta chains came from one sample sequenced in a study of T-cell memory formation after mild COVID-19. One entry per CDR3 protein results from TCRdb running MiXCR on the 5' RACE reads. Among roughly 610,000 distinct CDR3 sequences listed, roughly 17% were seen once. Sequencing was carried out using PBMCs or a T cell subset sorted from them (not recorded which). These receptors came from an adult woman who had mild COVID-19 (a few samples of this study predate the infection). Cell type and time point are not known.

This clonotype was detected only a few times. The V call is TRBV27, the J call TRBJ2-3, with 8 positions matching TRBD2. The ends lost 5 bases at V and 2 bases at J; junction bases unmatched: 6. The CDR3 is 15 residues long. Germline CDR1 MNHEY, CDR2 SMNVEV (reference sequence). CDR3 sequence reads: CASSDTSGITDTQYF. CDR3 sequence (DNA): TGTGCCAGCAGTGACACTAGCGGTATCACAGATACGCAGTATTTT.

This clonotype was counted at least ten times. The chain recombines TRBV7-9 with TRBJ2-1, with D perhaps TRBD2 (5 bases). In germline, CDR1 is SEHNR, CDR2 FQNEAQ (reference sequence). The CDR3 has 12 residues. V was trimmed by 3 bases and J by 8 bases, leaving 8 bases between them. DNA of the CDR3: TGTGCCAGCAGCTTCGGGATAGATGAGCAGTTCTTC. Translated, it gives CASSFGIDEQFF.

The rearrangement uses TRBV7-9 and TRBJ2-1, with 12 nucleotides matching TRBD2. The CDR3 runs to 15 residues. V gave up 4 bases and J gave up 2 bases; unmatched junction bases: 0. Per germline, CDR1 SEHNR and CDR2 FQNEAQ (reference sequence). For the CDR3, the DNA is TGTGCCAGCAGCTGGACTAGCGGGACCTACAATGAGCAGTTCTTC. Amino acid sequence: CASSWTSGTYNEQFF.

The gene calls are TRBV11-2 and TRBJ2-3; 11 bases are shared with TRBD2. Per the germline V gene, CDR1 is SGHAT and CDR2 is FQNNGV. The length of the CDR3 is 17 residues. V shed 7 bases and J 1 base; nucleotides not matched to a gene: 10. The CDR3 DNA sequence: TGTGCCAGCACGTCGGCTAGCGGGAGGTGGGGCACAGATACGCAGTATTTT. This encodes CASTSASGRWGTDTQYF.

The rearrangement links TRBV6-6 to TRBJ1-1, with no clear D. This CDR3 comprises 16 residues. V was clipped by 0 bases and J by 5 bases, with 16 bases between them. Germline-derived CDR1 and CDR2 are MNHNY and SVGAGI (reference sequence). As DNA, the CDR3 is TGTGCCAGCAGTTACTCGCTAGAGGGAGTAAAGACTGAAGCTTTCTTT. Translated: CASSYSLEGVKTEAFF.

This clonotype was detected once. This sequence joins TRBV5-4 and TRBJ1-2, with 12 bases fitting TRBD1. J lost 7 bases, V lost 1 base, and 5 bases had no gene match. The CDR3 loop spans 15 amino acids. Germline CDR1 SGHNT, CDR2 YYREEE (reference sequence). CDR3 nucleotide sequence: TGTGCCAGCAGCTTGCCGGGACAGGGGGCGGGTGGCTACACCTTC. This encodes CASSLPGQGAGGYTF.

The CDR3 sequence: CASSPRNRTQYF. DNA of the CDR3: TGTGCCAGCAGCCCCCGGAATCGGACCCAGTACTTC. This rearrangement joins TRBV7-2 to TRBJ2-5; the D is unclear. This CDR3 comprises 12 residues. Germline V lookup: CDR1 SGHTA, CDR2 FQGNSA. The V and J ends lost 5 bases and 7 bases respectively, with 11 bases between them.

The CDR3 sequence: CASSQDLLGGASGREAYNEQFF. The CDR3 DNA sequence: TGCGCCAGCAGCCAAGATCTGTTGGGCGGGGCTAGCGGGAGGGAGGCCTACAATGAGCAGTTCTTC. The genes are TRBV4-3 and TRBJ2-1; 12 bases match TRBD2. This CDR3 spans 22 amino acids. Germline assignment: CDR1 LGHNA and CDR2 YSLEER. Trimming took 0 bases from V and 2 from J; bases not matched to a gene: 17.

The chain employs TRBV7-2 and TRBJ1-1; unclear D gene. This CDR3 spans 13 amino acids. The V end was cut by 6 bases, the J end by 0 bases, with 8 bases between. Germline V lookup: CDR1 SGHTA, CDR2 FQGNSA. The CDR3 region has the DNA TGTGCCAGCAGGGTCACTCTGAACACTGAAGCTTTCTTT. As protein: CASRVTLNTEAFF.

The rearrangement joins TRBV18 to TRBJ2-7; a weak D match, TRBD1 (6 bases). The V and J ends lost 3 bases and 5 bases respectively, with 11 bases between them. CDR3 length equals 13 residues. The germline V gene encodes CDR1 KGHSH and CDR2 LQKENI. This CDR3 reads CASSPGHADEQYF. In DNA, the CDR3 is TGTGCCAGCTCACCGGGACACGCGGACGAGCAGTACTTC.

The sample holds many counts of this clonotype. J is TRBJ2-3 and V is TRBV27; D gene uncertain. With 3 bases removed from V and 3 bases from J, the gap between germline ends came to 10 bases. The CDR3 has 14 amino acids. The V gene's germline CDR1 is MNHEY and CDR2 SMNVEV (reference sequence). CDR3 bases: TGTGCCAGCAGTTTCACAAGGGCGACAGATACGCAGTATTTT. Its protein product is CASSFTRATDTQYF.

This clonotype has a handful of counts. The genes are TRBV7-3 and TRBJ1-1; 9 bases are a match to TRBD1. Trimming at V came to 5 bases and at J to 4 bases, leaving 14 bases not matched to a gene. Per germline, CDR1 SGHTA and CDR2 FQGTGA. The CDR3 runs to 17 residues. The CDR3 reads CASSPLGTGQGSTEAFF. The CDR3 DNA is TGTGCCAGCAGCCCCTTAGGGACAGGGCAAGGGAGCACTGAAGCTTTCTTT. The full variable domain, rest sourced from reference TRBV7-3 and TRBJ1-1, is GAGVSQTPSNKVTEKGKYVELRCDPISGHTALYWYRQSLGQGPEFLIYFQGTGAADDSGLPNDRFFAVRPEGSVSTLKIQRTERGDSAVYLCASSPLGTGQGSTEAFFGQGTRLTVV.

This clonotype occurred a few times. The chain joins TRBV6-5 to TRBJ1-5; maybe TRBD1 (5 bases). The ends were cut back, 5 bases at V and 6 bases at J, with 17 bases in the middle. The CDR3 is 15 amino acids. The germline V gene encodes CDR1 MNHEY and CDR2 SVGAGI. CDR3 bases: TGTGCCAGCAGTCAGGGACGGGGAGGTGGTCAGCCCCAGCATTTT. Residues: CASSQGRGGGQPQHF.

This rearrangement joins TRBV5-1 to TRBJ1-1; weak D call: TRBD1 (5 bases). The V end lost 0 bases, the J end lost 6 bases, and 15 bases lay between the germline ends. Looked up from germline, CDR1 is SGHRS and CDR2 is YFSETQ. This CDR3 has 15 amino acids. The CDR3 DNA reads TGCGCCAGCAGCTTGGAGAACAGGCCGGAGTCTGAAGCTTTCTTT. It encodes CASSLENRPESEAFF.

This clonotype was observed a handful of times. The chain joins TRBV3-1 to TRBJ2-2; D is ambiguous. Trimming removed 11 bases at V and 3 bases at J, with 13 bases between. This CDR3 contains 13 residues. The V gene's germline CDR1 is LGHDT and CDR2 YNNKEL (reference sequence). In nucleotides, the CDR3 is TGTGCCGTGTCCAGTTTCGACACCGGGGAGCTGTTTTTT. Translated, it gives CAVSSFDTGELFF.

This clonotype was seen at least ten times. This chain links TRBV5-1 with TRBJ2-7, with 7 bases identical to TRBD2. CDR3 length: 15 amino acids. V was pared by 4 bases and J by 2 bases, with 9 bases of the junction left unmatched. In germline, CDR1 is SGHRS, CDR2 YFSETQ. The CDR3 region has the DNA TGCGCCAGCAGCCGGGGTGTGGGGGGGACCTACGAGCAGTACTTC. Its protein product is CASSRGVGGTYEQYF. Full variable domain (outside the CDR3, taken from reference TRBV5-1 and TRBJ2-7): KAGVTQTPRYLIKTRGQQVTLSCSPISGHRSVSWYQQTPGQGLQFLFEYFSETQRNKGNFPGRFSGRQFSNSRSEMNVSTLELGDSALYLCASSRGVGGTYEQYFGPGTRLTVT.

This sequence joins TRBV29-1 and TRBJ2-1; 11 bases map to TRBD1. Per germline, CDR1 SQVTM and CDR2 ANQGSEA. This CDR3 contains 12 residues. The V gene end was trimmed by 7 bases and the J gene end by 9 bases; junction bases not matched to a gene: 5. This chain's CDR3 is CSGGQGGSEQFF. The CDR3 bases are TGCAGCGGGGGACAGGGGGGGAGTGAGCAGTTCTTC.

This clonotype showed up just a few times. Here the CDR3 DNA reads TGTGCCACCAGTGGAGAATCTTATGGGGGACAGGGAGGCTACGAGCAGTACTTC. Its protein product is CATSGESYGGQGGYEQYF. The V and J genes are TRBV24-1 and TRBJ2-7; 9 bases align to TRBD1. Germline-derived CDR1 and CDR2 are KGHDR and SFDVKD. The length of the CDR3 is 18 residues. V lost 5 bases, J lost 3 bases, and 16 bases stayed unmatched.

This clonotype was detected only a few times. The rearrangement joins TRBV7-2 to TRBJ2-1; TRBD1 aligns across 7 bases. V trimming: 6 bases; J trimming: 8 bases; junction bases outside the gene matches: 10. The CDR3 has 14 amino acids. Germline V gives CDR1 SGHTA, CDR2 FQGNSA. In nucleotides, the CDR3 is TGTGCCAGCAGGCGCCGGGACGACAGGGATGAGCAGTTCTTC. As protein: CASRRRDDRDEQFF.